The 32 T cell receptor beta chains below all came from one sample that was sequenced in a study of T cells after yellow fever vaccination. TCRdb recomputed calls from the 5' RACE reads with MiXCR, one row per CDR3 protein. This table has approximately 300,000 distinct CDR3 sequences, around 10% appearing once. Sample: CD4+ T cells sorted from PBMCs, taken 45 days after the yellow fever booster vaccination. All receptors derive from a young man who received the YFV17D yellow fever vaccine.

This clonotype was counted a few times. The genes are TRBV6-2 or TRBV6-3 and TRBJ2-3; possibly TRBD2 for D (6 bases). The germline CDR1 and CDR2 sequences are MNHEY and SVGEGT. V lost 6 bases to trimming and J lost 9 bases, with 22 bases between them. The CDR3 spans 15 residues. The DNA of the CDR3 is TGTGCCAGCAGCGGACAACTAGCTACTTTGGGGACGCAGTATTTT. This encodes CASSGQLATLGTQYF.

The rearrangement links TRBV28 to TRBJ2-7, with a weak D call TRBD1 (6 bases). The V end lost 6 bases, the J end lost 3 bases, and 18 bases lay between the germline ends. Per the germline V gene, CDR1 is MDHEN and CDR2 is SYDVKM. There are 15 residues in the CDR3. The CDR3 protein is CASSPTGSGIYEQYV. The CDR3 bases are TGTGCCAGCAGCCCCACAGGGTCGGGGATCTACGAGCAGTACGTC.

This clonotype appeared a few times. The chain is built from TRBV12-3 or TRBV12-4 and TRBJ2-5; D is uncertain. The CDR3 runs 13 residues. Trimming left V 6 bases short and J 2 bases short, with 10 bases between. Here the CDR3 DNA reads TGTGCCAGCAGCTACAACTCACAAGAGACCCAGTACTTC. The encoded protein is CASSYNSQETQYF.

The genes are TRBV11-2 and TRBJ1-4, with D perhaps matching TRBD1 (6 bases). The CDR3 is 14 residues long. The V and J ends lost 4 bases and 8 bases respectively, with 14 bases between them. Germline CDR1 SGHAT, CDR2 FQNNGV. Here the CDR3 DNA reads TGTGCCAGCAGCTGGACGGGGGCAGAGGAAAAACTGTTTTTT. Translating gives CASSWTGAEEKLFF.

This chain joins TRBV6-1 and TRBJ2-5; a possible D gene is TRBD1 (5 bases). From germline, CDR1 is MNHNS and CDR2 SASEGT. The CDR3 spans 14 residues. V was shortened by 8 bases and J by 1 base, with 14 bases between the two germline ends. The CDR3, as DNA: TGTGCCAGCGTGCAGGGTATGATCCAAGAGACCCAGTACTTC. Amino acids: CASVQGMIQETQYF.

At least ten counts were recorded for this clonotype. The V and J genes are TRBV3-1 and TRBJ2-2; D unclear. This CDR3 contains 13 residues. The V end was cut by 2 bases, the J end by 4 bases, with 5 bases between. CDR1 and CDR2 from the germline V gene are LGHDT and YNNKEL (reference sequence). The CDR3 nucleotides are TGTGCCAGCAGCCAATTAGCCACCGGGGAGCTGTTTTTT. As protein: CASSQLATGELFF.

The chain joins TRBV5-1 to TRBJ1-1; maybe TRBD1 (6 bases). V shed 1 base and J shed 9 bases, with 13 bases lying between them. There are 13 residues in the CDR3. Germline CDR1 SGHRS, CDR2 YFSETQ. The DNA for the CDR3 is TGCGCCAGCAGCTTGTTCACTCAGGGGAAAGCTTTCTTT. Its protein product is CASSLFTQGKAFF.

This clonotype was counted a few times. This chain uses TRBV6-2 or TRBV6-3 with TRBJ1-1; D is perhaps TRBD1 (5 bases). The CDR3 contains 13 residues. V was clipped by 8 bases and J by 0 bases, with 10 bases between them. Germline V gene lookup returns CDR1 MNHEY and CDR2 SVGEGT. The CDR3 loop reads CASGYRLNTEAFF. For the CDR3, the DNA is TGTGCCAGCGGCTACAGGTTGAACACTGAAGCTTTCTTT.

The V call is TRBV5-1, the J call TRBJ2-5, with 7 bases fitting TRBD2. Trimming removed 4 bases from V and 5 bases from J; junction bases left unmatched: 8. The CDR3 loop spans 14 amino acids. Germline lookup yields CDR1 SGHRS and CDR2 YFSETQ. CDR3 in amino acids: CASSREGIPETQYF. CDR3 DNA: TGCGCCAGCAGCAGGGAGGGGATTCCCGAGACCCAGTACTTC.

This chain joins TRBV3-1 and TRBJ1-1; D is unclear. Trimming cost V 5 bases and J 5 bases, with 9 bases left between them. The CDR3 runs 12 residues. Germline assignment: CDR1 LGHDT and CDR2 YNNKEL (reference sequence). CDR3 region: CASSFRRTEAFF. CDR3 coding DNA: TGTGCCAGCAGCTTTAGGAGGACTGAAGCTTTCTTT.

This rearrangement joins TRBV18 to TRBJ1-4, with D maybe TRBD1 (5 bases). This CDR3 is built from 17 residues. Between the trimmed V and J ends, which lost 3 bases and 0 bases, there was a span of 14 bases. The germline V gene encodes CDR1 KGHSH and CDR2 LQKENI. In DNA form, the CDR3 reads TGTGCCAGCTCACCTTTCCCGAGGGGCCCAACTAATGAAAAACTGTTTTTT. The encoded protein is CASSPFPRGPTNEKLFF.

This rearrangement joins TRBV27 to TRBJ2-5; 10 bases map to TRBD2. The CDR3 sequence is 16 residues long. The germline V gene encodes CDR1 MNHEY and CDR2 SMNVEV (reference sequence). Losses at the gene ends were 3 bases for V and 1 base for J; bases not matched to a gene: 5. CDR3 bases: TGTGCCAGCAGTTTGATCTTAGCGGGGGGCCAAGAGACCCAGTACTTC. It codes for CASSLILAGGQETQYF.

Here the CDR3 DNA reads TGTGCCAGCACCCAAGACAGGGGAGGTTCACCCCTCCACTTT. Translation: CASTQDRGGSPLHF. This chain links TRBV2 with TRBJ1-6, with 8 nucleotides matching TRBD1. The CDR3 has 14 residues. V lost 7 bases, J lost 9 bases, and 8 bases stayed unmatched. CDR1 and CDR2 from the germline V gene are SNHLY and FYNNEI.

This clonotype has more than one count but fewer than ten. The CDR3 is CASSAGRQNEKLFF. In nucleotides, the CDR3 is TGTGCCAGCAGTGCAGGGAGGCAGAATGAAAAACTGTTTTTT. V and J are TRBV5-5 and TRBJ1-4; D perhaps matches TRBD1 (5 bases). Trimming removed 5 bases at V and 5 bases at J, with 13 bases between. Germline lookup yields CDR1 SGHKS and CDR2 YYEKEE (reference sequence). The CDR3 loop spans 14 amino acids.

This clonotype has just a few counts. The chain combines TRBV11-2 with TRBJ1-2; weak D call: TRBD1 (5 bases). CDR3 length: 15 amino acids. V was shortened by 2 bases and J by 8 bases, with 18 bases between the two germline ends. In germline, CDR1 is SGHAT, CDR2 FQNNGV. CDR3 sequence reads: CASSLMGTYSGGYTF. CDR3 sequence (DNA): TGTGCCAGCAGCTTAATGGGGACTTATAGTGGCGGCTACACCTTC.

This clonotype came up a few times. V is TRBV5-1 and J is TRBJ2-3; 8 bases match TRBD1. The CDR3 totals 16 residues. Germline CDR1 and CDR2: SGHRS and YFSETQ. The V segment lost 0 bases and the J segment 5 bases; nucleotides outside the gene matches: 8. The chain's CDR3 is CASSLVLTGEEDTQYF. CDR3 DNA: TGCGCCAGCAGCTTGGTTCTGACAGGGGAAGAAGATACGCAGTATTTT.

At least ten counts were recorded for this clonotype. V and J are TRBV5-1 and TRBJ2-5, with 14 bases aligning to TRBD2. J gave up 4 bases and V 4 bases, and 6 bases lay outside the gene matches. Germline V CDR1 and CDR2: SGHRS, YFSETQ. The CDR3 extends over 16 amino acids. In nucleotides, the CDR3 is TGCGCCAGCAGCGCGACTAGCGGGGGGGCTCCAGAGACCCAGTACTTC. Translated, it gives CASSATSGGAPETQYF.

The chain has TRBV29-1 and TRBJ2-7, with D perhaps TRBD1 or TRBD2 (5 bases each). With 4 bases removed from V and 2 bases from J, the gap between germline ends came to 15 bases. The CDR3 consists of 14 residues. Germline CDR1 SQVTM, CDR2 ANQGSEA. CDR3 loop: CSVVRGESPYEQYF. In DNA, the CDR3 is TGCAGCGTTGTTAGAGGGGAAAGTCCCTACGAGCAGTACTTC.

The chain links TRBV9 to TRBJ2-3; D uncertain. Per germline, CDR1 SGDLS and CDR2 YYNGEE. V lost 2 bases and J lost 4, with 8 bases in between. The CDR3 loop spans 13 amino acids. Here the CDR3 DNA reads TGTGCCAGCAGCGTCTCTCCGCCAGATACGCAGTATTTT. Translated: CASSVSPPDTQYF.

The genes are TRBV6-5 and TRBJ2-2; tentatively, D is TRBD1 (5 bases). V was cut by 0 bases and J by 4 bases, with 9 bases left in between. CDR1 MNHEY and CDR2 SVGAGI come from the germline V gene. CDR3 length equals 15 residues. The CDR3 loop is CASSYSSGFTGELFF. CDR3 bases: TGTGCCAGCAGTTACTCGTCAGGGTTCACCGGGGAGCTGTTTTTT.

This clonotype was observed a few times. The CDR3 loop reads CASSWTNQPQHF. CDR3 DNA sequence: TGTGCCAGCAGTTGGACAAATCAGCCCCAGCATTTT. The rearrangement uses TRBV6-2 or TRBV6-3 and TRBJ1-5; TRBD1 might be the D (5 bases). V lost 4 bases and J 4 bases, leaving 5 bases between the germline ends. CDR3 length equals 12 residues. The V gene's germline CDR1 is MNHEY and CDR2 SVGEGT.

This clonotype was recorded a few times. The chain recombines TRBV5-6 with TRBJ2-7, with D possibly matching TRBD1 (6 bases). This CDR3 has 14 amino acids. V dropped 2 bases and J dropped 0 bases, with 9 bases sitting between them. In germline, CDR1 is SGHDT, CDR2 YYEEEE. The CDR3 is CASSFTGNSYEQYF. The CDR3 DNA is TGTGCCAGCAGCTTTACAGGGAACTCCTACGAGCAGTACTTC.

In this sample, this clonotype turned up many times. The rearrangement uses TRBV4-2 and TRBJ2-3; the match to TRBD2 covers 12 bases. Germline V gene data show CDR1 as LGHNA and CDR2 as YNFKEQ. Germline trimming cut 2 bases from V and 0 bases from J; bases unmatched to any gene: 6. CDR3 length: 18 amino acids. The CDR3 DNA follows: TGTGCCAGCAGCCAACCCTCCGGGACTAGCGGGAGCACAGATACGCAGTATTTT. The encoded protein is CASSQPSGTSGSTDTQYF.

This clonotype has a count of ten or more. The chain is built from TRBV7-2 and TRBJ2-4, with TRBD1 matching 7 bases. J was trimmed by 13 bases and V by 5 bases; bases with no gene match: 14. The CDR3 spans 14 residues. Germline loops: CDR1 SGHTA, CDR2 FQGNSA. DNA of the CDR3: TGTGCCAGCAGCCGAAGTAGGGGGCCAGCCCCACAGTACTTC. Its protein product is CASSRSRGPAPQYF.

Only a few counts were recorded for this clonotype. V gene TRBV7-3 combines with J gene TRBJ2-1; 13 bases line up with TRBD2. The CDR3 is made up of 15 amino acids. CDR1 and CDR2 (germline): SGHTA, FQGTGA. Germline trimming cut 6 bases from V and 8 bases from J; bases unmatched to any gene: 7. Written as DNA, the CDR3 is TGTGCCAGCAGTCATACTAGCGGGGGGGCGTATGAGCAGTTCTTC. It specifies CASSHTSGGAYEQFF.

This chain links TRBV12-3 or TRBV12-4 with TRBJ2-7; D call uncertain. Trimming removed 1 base at V and 4 bases at J, with 11 bases between. The CDR3 contains 14 residues. CDR3 in amino acids: CASSLGNGEYEQYF. CDR3 nucleotides: TGTGCCAGCAGTTTAGGTAATGGGGAATACGAGCAGTACTTC.

This clonotype occurred a few times. The J gene is TRBJ2-4, the V gene TRBV7-2, with D maybe TRBD1 (6 bases). V gave up 2 bases and J gave up 8 bases, with 10 bases separating them. Per germline, CDR1 SGHTA and CDR2 FQGNSA. The CDR3 covers 13 residues. This CDR3 is CASSLLQGDIQYF. Here the CDR3 DNA reads TGTGCCAGCAGCTTACTACAGGGAGACATTCAGTACTTC.

This clonotype was seen only a few times. The gene calls are TRBV4-3 and TRBJ2-1; 9 positions match TRBD2. J was trimmed by 3 bases and V by 5 bases; bases with no gene match: 5. The CDR3 has 15 amino acids. Germline CDR1 and CDR2: LGHNA and YSLEER. The CDR3 coding sequence is TGCGCCAGCAGCTACAGACTAGCGGTCTACAATGAGCAGTTCTTC. Its translation: CASSYRLAVYNEQFF.

The rearrangement links TRBV7-9 to TRBJ2-1; 8 nucleotides agree with TRBD2. CDR1 is SEHNR and CDR2 is FQNEAQ in the germline V gene (reference sequence). This CDR3 spans 15 amino acids. V lost 5 bases, J lost 8 bases, and 11 bases stayed unmatched. The CDR3 DNA reads TGTGCCAGCAGCCTAACCGGGACTAGGGGTCATGAGCAGTTCTTC. Its protein product is CASSLTGTRGHEQFF.

The CDR3 loop is CASSFDPAGDEQFF. The CDR3 DNA follows: TGCGCCAGCAGTTTTGACCCGGCCGGGGATGAGCAGTTCTTC. This chain uses TRBV5-1 with TRBJ2-1; possible D gene TRBD2, 5 bases. The V end was cut by 5 bases, the J end by 8 bases, with 17 bases between. The germline V gene encodes CDR1 SGHRS and CDR2 YFSETQ. The CDR3 contains 14 residues.

V gene TRBV6-2 or TRBV6-3 combines with J gene TRBJ1-6; possibly TRBD1 for D (5 bases). Germline CDR1 MNHEY, CDR2 SVGEGT. Trimming removed 8 bases from V and 8 bases from J, with 10 bases in between. The CDR3 is made up of 12 amino acids. CDR3 sequence: CASGRGDSPLHF. The CDR3 DNA follows: TGTGCCAGCGGCCGGGGGGATTCACCCCTCCACTTT.

Only a few counts were recorded for this clonotype. V and J are TRBV7-2 and TRBJ2-4; D may correspond to TRBD1 or TRBD2 (5 bases each). Germline V gene data show CDR1 as SGHTA and CDR2 as FQGNSA. The CDR3 runs 16 residues. Deletions cut 5 bases from V and 1 base from J, with 15 bases between. DNA of the CDR3: TGTGCCAGCAGCCCACGGGGCGGTTCCGCCAAAAACATTCAGTACTTC. It encodes CASSPRGGSAKNIQYF.